Listed below are T cell receptor beta chains from one sample, sequenced in a study of esophageal squamous cell carcinoma under preoperative chemotherapy. TCRdb reprocessed the PCR reads with MiXCR, giving one entry per CDR3 protein. The sample has tens of thousands of distinct CDR3 sequences, about half seen once. Collection took place from a patient given preoperative chemotherapy. The receptors stem from a human donor with esophageal squamous cell carcinoma. The donor label of this sample is uncertain. Each CDR3 is given with its conserved first and last residue. Fields, in order: clone size, V gene, J gene, D gene, CDR3 protein, CDR3 DNA. A D gene is named only where the DNA matches it firmly. Rows give clone size only sometimes, using once, few, many, or a class for an expanded clone.

>-|TRBV12-5|TRBJ2-1|-
CASAFSVGRSSYNEQFF
TGTGCTAGTGCCTTCTCGGTGGGGCGGAGCTCCTACAATGAGCAGTTCTTC
>-|TRBV7-2|TRBJ2-4|TRBD2
CPCSLPGGRAKNTQYF
TGTCCGTGCAGCCTACCGGGAGGGAGAGCCAAAAATACGCAGTACTTC
>many|TRBV7-8|TRBJ1-6|-
CASSLGGQGISSPLHF
TGTGCCAGCAGCTTAGGGGGTCAGGGGATAAGTTCACCCCTCCACTTT
>many|TRBV7-9|TRBJ2-3|-
CASTLIQGTQYF
TGTGCCAGCACACTGATTCAGGGAACGCAGTATTTT
>few|TRBV7-6|TRBJ2-1|TRBD1
CASSPRQGSYNEQFF
TGTGCCAGCAGCCCCCGACAGGGGTCCTACAATGAGCAGTTCTTC
>-|TRBV6-1|TRBJ2-3|-
CASSEFWGSYTETQYF
TGTGCCAGCAGTGAGTTCTGGGGCAGCTACACAGAGACGCAGTATTTT
>-|TRBV7-6|TRBJ2-7|-
CARGSGGCATDTQYF
TGTGCCAGGGGCTCTGGGGGATGCGCCACAGATACGCAGTACTTC
>-|TRBV11-3|TRBJ2-3|-
CASSLDSQFTGEQYF
TGTGCCAGCAGCTTAGATAGCCAGTTCACCGGGGAGCAGTATTTT
>-|TRBV7-6|TRBJ2-5|-
CASSLGTAQKTQSF
TGTGCCAGCAGCTTAGGGACCGCGCAAAAGACCCAGTCTTTC
>-|TRBV7-2|TRBJ2-3|-
CASSLTRTTDTQYF
TGTGCCAGCAGCCTGACTAGGACCACAGACACGCAGTATTTC
>-|TRBV7-2|TRBJ2-3|TRBD2
CAGSGRGAADTQYF
TGTGCCGGCAGCGGGAGGGGAGCGGCAGATACGCAGTATTTT
>-|TRBV19|TRBJ1-5|TRBD1
CASTRGTGGYQPQHF
TGTGCCAGTACCCGAGGGACAGGGGGTTATCAGCCCCAGCATTTT
>few|TRBV6-4|TRBJ2-2|TRBD2
CASSDSLAGGGELFF
TGTGCCAGCAGTGACTCCCTAGCGGGAGGCGGGGAGCTGTTTTTT
>-|TRBV11-2|TRBJ2-3|-
CASSPPNRGVDTQYF
TGTGCCAGCAGCCCTCCGAATCGTGGGGTAGATACGCAGTATTTT
>-|TRBV7-8|TRBJ2-2|-
CASSLVECTGKLFF
TGTGCCAGCAGCTTGGTTGAGTGTACAGGGAAGCTGTTTTTT
>many|TRBV5-5|TRBJ2-7|-
CASSPGASSSYEQYF
TGTGCCAGCAGCCCCGGGGCGTCGAGCTCCTACGAGCAGTACTTC
>many|TRBV6-2/TRBV6-3|TRBJ2-7|-
CASNLSGTPDEQYF
TGTGCCAGCAATCTAAGCGGAACCCCCGACGAGCAGTACTTC